The 8 T cell receptor beta chains below come from one sample, sequenced in a study of blood T cell repertoires in COVID-19. Sequencing was performed with immunoSEQ multiplex PCR; in TCRdb, only in-frame clones are kept and a portion is missing. This sample yields approximately 280,000 clones, of which nearly 90% are seen a single time; approximately 8.8% belongs to the top ten. Sequenced sample: peripheral blood. All receptors come from a man aged 18-30 years with active or convalescent COVID-19.

J is TRBJ2-1 and V is TRBV5-6; 8 bases agree with TRBD1. This CDR3 has 16 residues. The V and J ends lost 4 bases and 3 bases, in that order; junction bases with no gene match: 9. Germline values: CDR1 SGHDT, CDR2 YYEEEE. The CDR3, as DNA: TGTGCCAGCAGCGCAACAGGGGGTCGGAACTACAATGAGCAGTTCTTC. Protein sequence: CASSATGGRNYNEQFF.

The chain couples TRBV7-6 to TRBJ1-6, with D possibly matching TRBD1 (6 bases). Between the trimmed V and J ends, which lost 4 bases and 5 bases, there was a span of 18 bases. The CDR3 consists of 17 residues. Germline assignment: CDR1 SGHVS and CDR2 FNYEAQ. DNA of the CDR3: TGTGCCAGCAGCTCAACCCCGGACAGAGAGAATAATTCACCCCTCCACTTT. Translation: CASSSTPDRENNSPLHF.

The chain recombines TRBV27 with TRBJ2-7, with TRBD1 matching 10 bases. Germline-derived CDR1 and CDR2 are MNHEY and SMNVEV (reference sequence). CDR3 size: 15 residues. The trim removed 4 bases at V and 6 bases at J, leaving 9 bases unmatched. CDR3: CASSSNGGTGAEQYF. CDR3 DNA sequence: TGTGCCAGCAGTTCGAATGGAGGGACAGGGGCCGAGCAGTACTTC.

For the CDR3, the DNA is TGTGCCAGTAGTATAGCGTGCTGCCAGTCGAACACCGGGGAGCTGTTTTTT. Its protein is CASSIACCQSNTGELFF. This chain links TRBV19 with TRBJ2-2; D not resolved. Germline V gene sequence: CDR1 LNHDA, CDR2 SQIVND (reference sequence). V gave up 1 base and J gave up 0 bases, with 12 bases separating them. This CDR3 is built from 17 residues.

The gene calls are TRBV6-5 and TRBJ2-5; 7 bases line up with TRBD2. CDR1 and CDR2 (germline): MNHEY, SVGAGI. CDR3 length: 15 amino acids. The junction had 9 bases not matched to a gene; V was cut back by 6 bases and J by 2 bases. The DNA of the CDR3 is TGTGCCAGCAGCGACGGACTAGGAACACAAGAGACCCAGTACTTC. As protein: CASSDGLGTQETQYF.

This clone appeared a single time. The chain employs TRBV20-1 and TRBJ2-2, with 10 bases aligning to TRBD2. The CDR3 totals 15 residues. Germline V gives CDR1 DFQATT, CDR2 SNEGSKA (reference sequence). V dropped 3 bases and J dropped 8; count of bases not matched to a gene: 9. CDR3 nucleotide sequence: TGCAGTGCTAGTTCTAGCGGGGGCTTTGGAGGGGAGCTGTTTTTT. Residues: CSASSSGGFGGELFF.

The chain has TRBV10-3 and TRBJ1-1, with a weak D call TRBD1 (5 bases). The germline V and J ends were trimmed by 5 bases and 0 bases, with 7 bases remaining between them. Per the germline V gene, CDR1 is ENHRY and CDR2 is SYGVKD. The CDR3 has 13 amino acids. CDR3 sequence: CAISQTVNTEAFF. Written as DNA, the CDR3 is TGTGCCATCAGTCAGACAGTGAACACTGAAGCTTTCTTT.

This clone was seen only a few times. V is TRBV19 and J is TRBJ1-2; D unclear. Trimming left V 8 bases short and J 3 bases short, with 10 bases between. In germline, CDR1 is LNHDA, CDR2 SQIVND (reference sequence). This CDR3 is built from 12 residues. The CDR3 loop is CASHKDYYGYTF. CDR3 sequence (DNA): TGTGCCAGTCACAAGGACTACTATGGCTACACCTTC. The full variable domain, with the rest looked up from reference TRBV19 and TRBJ1-2, is DGGITQSPKYLFRKEGQNVTLSCEQNLNHDAMYWYRQDPGQGLRLIYYSQIVNDFQKGDIAEGYSVSREKKESFPLTVTSAQKNPTAFYLCASHKDYYGYTFGSGTRLTVV.